This is a list of T cell receptor beta chains from one sample in a study of blood T cell repertoires in COVID-19. Using immunoSEQ multiplex PCR, the repertoire was profiled, and TCRdb retains in-frame clones only, with some absent. This sample yields a few hundred thousand clones, of which about 87% are seen a single time; about 3% belongs to the top ten. Sequenced sample: peripheral blood. These receptors were obtained from a human donor in a cohort sampled during active COVID-19. Both conserved end residues are part of each CDR3. A D gene is named only where the DNA matches it firmly. Rows give clone size only sometimes, using once, few, many, or a class for an expanded clone.

J,D,size,V,DNA,CDR3
TRBJ2-1,TRBD2,once,TRBV25-1,TGTGCCAGCAGCTCAGTAGCGGGGACTTACAATGAGCAGTTCTTC,CASSSVAGTYNEQFF
TRBJ2-7,NA,once,TRBV4-1,TGCGCCAGCAGCCAAGTTCTGACCGGGAAATCTCCCTACGAGCAGTACTTC,CASSQVLTGKSPYEQYF
TRBJ1-1,NA,few,TRBV2,TGTGCCAGCAGTGCTCGGGTGAACACTGAAGCTTTCTTT,CASSARVNTEAFF
TRBJ2-3,NA,NA,TRBV7-7,TGTGCCAGCAGCTGGGGTGGGGCAGCCGATACGCAGTATTTT,CASSWGGAADTQYF
TRBJ1-6,NA,NA,TRBV5-4,TGTGCCAGCAGCTTGGACAGCTCGGGGAATTCACCCCTCCACTTT,CASSLDSSGNSPLHF
TRBJ2-7,NA,NA,TRBV27,TGTGCCAGCAGTCCTACCGGGTTCTACGAGCAGTACTTC,CASSPTGFYEQYF
TRBJ2-1,TRBD2,NA,TRBV7-3,TGTGCCAGCAGCAGGACTAGCGGGTCTCACAATGAGCAGTTCTTC,CASSRTSGSHNEQFF
TRBJ2-1,NA,NA,TRBV11-2,TGTGCCAGCAGCTTAGATAGAGACAATGAGCAGTTCTTC,CASSLDRDNEQFF
TRBJ2-3,NA,NA,TRBV19,TGTGCCAGTGGACAGATCCGCACAGATACGCAGTATTTT,CASGQIRTDTQYF
TRBJ2-2,TRBD2,NA,TRBV30,TGTGCCTGGAGTACATACACCGGACTAGCGGGAGTGCGGAACACCGGGGAGCTGTTTTTT,CAWSTYTGLAGVRNTGELFF
TRBJ1-1,NA,NA,TRBV7-8,TGTGCCAGCAGCCTATCGAGGGAGGGGACTGAAGCTTTCTTT,CASSLSREGTEAFF
TRBJ1-2,TRBD1,few,TRBV5-4,TGTGCCAGCAGCCGCTTCACAGGGGATGGCTACACCTTC,CASSRFTGDGYTF
TRBJ2-7,TRBD1,NA,TRBV7-9,TGTGCCAGCAGCGCCCGGGGACAGCGTTACGAGCAGTACTTC,CASSARGQRYEQYF
TRBJ1-3,NA,NA,TRBV5-5,TGTGCCAGCAGCCCGAGCTCCACTTACACCATATATTTT,CASSPSSTYTIYF
TRBJ2-3,NA,NA,TRBV7-2,TGTGCCAGCAGCCCAGGTGGGCGCCTGACACACAACACAGATACGCAGTATTTT,CASSPGGRLTHNTDTQYF
TRBJ1-1,NA,NA,TRBV19,TGTGCCAGTAGTATCGCTGGGAGGGACACTGAAGCTTTCTTT,CASSIAGRDTEAFF